One T cell receptor beta chain is described in this entry. Here immunoSEQ multiplex PCR was the method, and the copy in TCRdb shows in-frame clones only, minus some. The data hold about 660,000 clones, with around 89% observed a single time. The V gene's germline CDR1 is SGHAT and CDR2 FQDESV (reference sequence). The V gene end was trimmed by 4 bases and the J gene end by 2 bases; junction bases not matched to a gene: 5. The CDR3 is 16 amino acids. The entry originates in a study of shared T cell receptors in the human thymus. This same sample was also part of a study on human thymus T cells.

The chain uses TRBV11-1 and TRBJ2-5; 12 nucleotides match TRBD2. The sequence was collected from a boy in the first two years of life with a congenital heart defect. What was sequenced was thymocytes. In nucleotides, the CDR3 is TGTGCCAGCAGCTCGCTACTAGCGGGGGGACAAGAGACCCAGTACTTC. The encoded protein is CASSSLLAGGQETQYF.